This T cell receptor (beta chain) appears in the sequencing data of a study of cytotoxic CD8 clonotypes in ibrutinib-treated CLL. Assay: immunoSEQ multiplex PCR; the TCRdb copy retains only in-frame clones and omits some. The sample includes about 200,000 clones, approximately 79% seen only once; the top ten take more than 9.5%. Trimming removed 2 bases from V and 7 bases from J, with 17 bases in between. Germline CDR1 reads SGHRS; CDR2 reads YFSETQ. The CDR3 has 15 residues. This TCR came from a human donor with chronic lymphocytic leukemia. This chain joins TRBV5-1 and TRBJ2-3; TRBD2 might be the D (6 bases). Sequences were derived from PBMCs, sampled after 12 months of ibrutinib treatment. CDR3 residues: CASSLIGGEENTQYF. The CDR3 DNA is TGCGCCAGCAGCTTAATTGGAGGGGAGGAGAATACGCAGTATTTT.